Sequencing of this T cell receptor (beta chain) was carried out in a study of shared clonotypes between healthy human individuals. Whole-study findings and limits: Few donors limited the genetic and exposure-history diversity represented. An expected dependence of interdonor clonotype sharing on sequencing depth was noted.

As concerns this clone: Its antigen is unknown.

TCRdb's copy holds only in-frame clones and misses some; the assay was immunoSEQ multiplex PCR. The repertoire holds about 340,000 clones, roughly 80% seen once, with about 10% in the top ten. This CDR3 has 13 residues. V was shortened by 7 bases and J by 5 bases, with 14 bases between the two germline ends. The germline CDR1 and CDR2 sequences are SNHLY and FYNNEI. The V call is TRBV2, the J call TRBJ1-1, with D maybe TRBD1 (5 bases). The sequence was obtained from a man aged 25 to 45 in good health. Sequencing was carried out using memory CD4+ T cells sorted from blood. Described subset: CD45RA-negative fraction. In DNA form, the CDR3 reads TGTGCCAGCATCGGGGCGGGGGGAACTGAAGCTTTCTTT. It yields the protein CASIGAGGTEAFF.